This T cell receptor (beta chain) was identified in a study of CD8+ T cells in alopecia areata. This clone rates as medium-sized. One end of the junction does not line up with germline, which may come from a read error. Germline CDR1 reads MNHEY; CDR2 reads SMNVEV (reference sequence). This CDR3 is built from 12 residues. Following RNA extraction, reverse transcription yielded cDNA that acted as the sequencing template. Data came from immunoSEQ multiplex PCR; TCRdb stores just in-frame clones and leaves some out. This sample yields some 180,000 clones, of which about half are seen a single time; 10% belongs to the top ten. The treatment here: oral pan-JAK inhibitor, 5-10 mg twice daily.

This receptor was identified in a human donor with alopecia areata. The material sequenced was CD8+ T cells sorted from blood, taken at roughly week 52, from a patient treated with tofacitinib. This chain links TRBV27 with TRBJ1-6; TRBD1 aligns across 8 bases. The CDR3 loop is CASSPDRGVLLF. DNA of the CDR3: TGTGCCAGCAGTCCAGACAGGGGCGTCCTCCTCTTT.